This entry is about one T cell receptor beta chain. There are many counts of this clonotype. Its antigen is still unknown. The sample holds no much larger clone one base away, and base qualities are not on file. The data belong to a study of T-cell reconstitution after alpha-beta-depleted transplantation in children (dated by TCRdb to between 2015 and 2016). In terms of the full investigation: Using TCR repertoire profiling, the study followed T-cell immune reconstitution in a quantitative way in children after TCRalphabeta/CD19-depleted allogeneic hematopoietic cell transplantation.

V sheds 1 base and J sheds 1 base, leaving 8 bases between their ends. Via the germline V gene, CDR1 is SGHTA and CDR2 FQGNSA. Counted from cysteine to phenylalanine, this CDR3 has 15 amino acids. Of the read, only the CDR3 DNA is kept; its 45 bases are in frame from base 1. Receptors were amplified or captured by PCR. Sequencer: Illumina HiSeq 2500. Molecular barcoding was employed in the preparation of TCR libraries, with unique molecular identifiers being used to normalize TCRbeta repertoire quantification. The public reads were reprocessed in TCRdb via fastp at Q25 and MiXCR, keeping in-frame beta chains. All rows with the same CDR3 protein become a single entry with the most common DNA and genes. For this sample there are roughly 180,000 distinct CDR3 sequences; about 14% appear just once. Approximately 13% of the sample belongs to the ten largest clones.

The chain uses TRBV7-2 and TRBJ1-5; the D segment could be TRBD1, given 5 matching bases. The source was PBMCs from the stem cell graft donor, collected from the stem cell graft. This TCR derives from a human donor who donated a stem cell graft to a child with acute lymphoblastic leukemia. The CDR3 is CASSLGRGSNQPQHF. At the DNA level, the sequence is TGTGCCAGCAGCTTAGGGAGGGGAAGCAATCAGCCCCAGCATTTT.